These 15 T cell receptor beta chains originate from one sample sequenced in a study of patients and donors after allogeneic stem cell transplantation. TCRdb ran MiXCR on the RT-PCR reads and lists one entry per CDR3 protein. The data show 65,000 to 80,000 distinct CDR3 sequences, 26% seen once. Sequenced input: blood, either unsorted or a sorted T cell fraction (not recorded which). The receptor source for this set is a human donor who was either an allogeneic HSCT recipient or a stem cell or donor lymphocyte infusion donor (not recorded which). It is not recorded whose cells these are; they may come from a transplant donor.

A few counts support this clonotype. This sequence joins TRBV12-5 and TRBJ1-5; 9 bases are shared with TRBD1. Per germline, CDR1 LGHNT and CDR2 FRNRAP. V lost 5 bases, J lost 0 bases, and 11 bases stayed unmatched. CDR3 length equals 18 residues. The CDR3 sequence: CASGRVDRGGYSNQPQHF. In nucleotides, the CDR3 is TGTGCTAGTGGTCGCGTCGACAGGGGGGGATATAGCAATCAGCCCCAGCATTTT.

The CDR3, as DNA: TGTGCCAGCAGCAAACAGGCGCAAATCCAACAAGAGACCCAGTACTTC. Encoded protein: CASSKQAQIQQETQYF. The V gene is TRBV7-2, the J gene TRBJ2-5, with D possibly being TRBD1 (5 bases). CDR1 and CDR2 (germline): SGHTA, FQGNSA. The V end was cut by 5 bases, the J end by 2 bases, with 18 bases between. The CDR3 totals 16 residues.

In its sample, this clonotype was seen a few times. The chain carries TRBV24-1 and TRBJ2-1; the D call may be TRBD1 or TRBD2 (7 bases each). Trimming took 3 bases from V and 8 from J, leaving 25 bases between them. The germline gives CDR1 KGHDR, CDR2 SFDVKD. The CDR3 sequence is 18 residues long. The CDR3 DNA reads as TGTGCCACCAGTGATACCTTGGGGACAGCGGGACTACCGTATGAGCAGTTCTTC. Protein product: CATSDTLGTAGLPYEQFF.

This rearrangement joins TRBV6-6 to TRBJ2-1; D is unclear. Germline V gives CDR1 MNHNY, CDR2 SVGAGI (reference sequence). V was trimmed by 4 bases and J by 7 bases, leaving 11 bases between them. The length of the CDR3 is 13 residues. In nucleotides, the CDR3 is TGTGCCAGCAGTTTCAGTAGGGTAAATGAGCAGTTCTTC. This codes for CASSFSRVNEQFF.

This chain links TRBV6-5 with TRBJ2-7; the match to TRBD1 covers 7 bases. V lost 0 bases, J lost 4 bases, and 3 bases stayed unmatched. Germline V gene lookup returns CDR1 MNHEY and CDR2 SVGAGI. This CDR3 comprises 14 residues. In DNA form, the CDR3 reads TGTGCCAGCAGTTACTCAGGGACAGAATACGAGCAGTACTTC. Its protein is CASSYSGTEYEQYF.

The chain employs TRBV20-1 and TRBJ1-3, with TRBD1 as a possible D gene (5 bases). Per the germline V gene, CDR1 is DFQATT and CDR2 is SNEGSKA (reference sequence). V lost 6 bases and J 7 bases, leaving 13 bases between the germline ends. The CDR3 sequence is 12 residues long. The CDR3 here is CSARGLGNTIYF. DNA for the CDR3: TGCAGTGCCCGGGGACTTGGCAACACCATATATTTT.

This chain links TRBV5-1 with TRBJ2-7; TRBD2 aligns across 12 bases. The CDR3 is 14 amino acids. V lost 4 bases and J lost 6; bases outside the gene matches: 5. CDR1 and CDR2 from the germline V gene are SGHRS and YFSETQ. CDR3 nucleotides: TGCGCCAGCAGCGTCGGACTAGCGGGGAGCGAGCAGTACTTC. It specifies CASSVGLAGSEQYF.

V is TRBV25-1 and J is TRBJ1-2; 9 nucleotides match TRBD1. The germline gives CDR1 MGHDK, CDR2 SYGVNS. V lost 2 bases and J lost 5; bases outside the gene matches: 12. The CDR3 sequence is 17 residues long. CDR3 bases: TGTGCCAGCAGTGAAACCTTGTTGGGGACAGGGACTTATGGCTACACCTTC. It is translated as CASSETLLGTGTYGYTF.

This clonotype showed up just a few times. The chain recombines TRBV6-6 with TRBJ2-3, with D possibly TRBD1 on 6 matching bases. This CDR3 contains 17 residues. Germline assignment: CDR1 MNHNY and CDR2 SVGAGI (reference sequence). V lost 5 bases, J lost 4 bases, and 22 bases lay in between. CDR3 protein: CASSMLWDTGEADTQYF. CDR3 nucleotide sequence: TGTGCCAGCAGTATGCTATGGGACACCGGTGAGGCAGATACGCAGTATTTT.

The table lists this clonotype with a count of one. The J gene is TRBJ1-1, the V gene TRBV18; D gene uncertain. The germline V and J ends were trimmed by 2 bases and 1 base, with 11 bases remaining between them. The CDR3 loop spans 15 amino acids. The V gene's germline CDR1 is KGHSH and CDR2 LQKENI. The CDR3 sequence is CASSPSRPGNTEAFF. The CDR3 nucleotides are TGTGCCAGCTCACCATCACGACCGGGGAACACTGAAGCTTTCTTT.

The rearrangement joins TRBV5-1 to TRBJ1-6; no reliable D call. CDR3 length: 19 residues. Germline CDR1 and CDR2: SGHRS and YFSETQ. V was clipped by 1 base and J by 6 bases, with 23 bases between them. The CDR3 bases are TGCGCCAGCAGCTTGTTGTCGTTCACAACTCCGGTCGGTAATTCACCCCTCCACTTT. Protein: CASSLLSFTTPVGNSPLHF. The full variable domain, completed using reference TRBV5-1 and TRBJ1-6, is KAGVTQTPRYLIKTRGQQVTLSCSPISGHRSVSWYQQTPGQGLQFLFEYFSETQRNKGNFPGRFSGRQFSNSRSEMNVSTLELGDSALYLCASSLLSFTTPVGNSPLHFGNGTRLTVT.

The rearrangement uses TRBV9 and TRBJ2-3; possible D gene TRBD1, 6 bases. Trimming removed 0 bases at V and 6 bases at J, with 14 bases between. Germline loops: CDR1 SGDLS, CDR2 YYNGEE. The CDR3 consists of 15 residues. DNA of the CDR3: TGTGCCAGCAGCGTAGCGGCAGGGGCCATCGATACGCAGTATTTT. Its translation: CASSVAAGAIDTQYF.

This clonotype was picked up a small number of times. The V call is TRBV12-3 or TRBV12-4, the J call TRBJ1-5, with 10 bases identical to TRBD1. The CDR3 length is 14 residues. J gave up 4 bases and V 4 bases, and 1 base lay outside the gene matches. CDR3 amino acids: CASSWDRGNQPQHF. CDR3 sequence (DNA): TGTGCCAGCAGTTGGGACAGGGGAAATCAGCCCCAGCATTTT.

This clonotype was recorded a few times. The chain links TRBV29-1 to TRBJ1-1, with TRBD1 matching over 8 bases. This CDR3 has 16 residues. Germline V gives CDR1 SQVTM, CDR2 ANQGSEA. Trimming at V came to 4 bases and at J to 0 bases, leaving 10 bases not matched to a gene. CDR3 DNA: TGCAGCGTTGCGTTGACAGGGGTTGGCATGAACACTGAAGCTTTCTTT. Translating gives CSVALTGVGMNTEAFF.

This rearrangement joins TRBV28 to TRBJ1-5; D not certain. Per the germline V gene, CDR1 is MDHEN and CDR2 is SYDVKM. V was clipped by 4 bases and J by 1 base, with 8 bases between them. There are 14 residues in the CDR3. The CDR3 DNA reads as TGTGCCAGCAGTTCTGTAACGAGCAATCAGCCCCAGCATTTT. It codes for CASSSVTSNQPQHF.